Listed below are T cell receptor beta chains from one sample, sequenced in a study of blood T cell repertoires in COVID-19. Generated by immunoSEQ multiplex PCR, the TCRdb table keeps only in-frame clones and is missing some. The table has a few hundred thousand clones, approximately 80% seen once. Input material: peripheral blood. These receptors originate from a man aged 30 to 45 who had recovered from COVID-19. Both conserved end residues are part of each CDR3.

J gene: TRBJ2-3
V gene: TRBV7-9
CDR3 protein: CASDPSGGADTQYF

J gene: TRBJ2-3
V gene: TRBV7-6
CDR3 protein: CASSFLAGKTDTQYF

J gene: TRBJ1-4
V gene: TRBV9
CDR3 protein: CASSVMGETNEKLFF

J gene: TRBJ2-5
V gene: TRBV4-1
CDR3 protein: CASSHGPLETQYF

J gene: TRBJ1-1
V gene: TRBV14
CDR3 protein: CASSPWRGLNTEAFF

J gene: TRBJ1-2
V gene: TRBV5-4
CDR3 protein: CASSLKAISTSHGYTF

J gene: TRBJ2-3
V gene: TRBV7-9
CDR3 protein: CASSLNPRDTQYF

J gene: TRBJ1-2
V gene: TRBV6-5
CDR3 protein: CASSYSYRDSGGYTF

J gene: TRBJ1-6
V gene: TRBV5-1
CDR3 protein: CASSPRGTVYNSPLHF

J gene: TRBJ1-3
V gene: TRBV11-2
CDR3 protein: CASRLTGASYF

J gene: TRBJ2-1
V gene: TRBV10-2
CDR3 protein: CASSEPPVSYNEQFF

J gene: TRBJ2-5
V gene: TRBV27
CDR3 protein: CASSLVGTSRETQYF

J gene: TRBJ2-1
V gene: TRBV5-1
CDR3 protein: CASSLATVQGQNEQFF

J gene: TRBJ2-1
V gene: TRBV9
CDR3 protein: CASSVLAGIYNEQFF

J gene: TRBJ2-4
V gene: TRBV6-5
CDR3 protein: CASRSTGLAKNIQYF

J gene: TRBJ1-1
V gene: TRBV6-4
CDR3 protein: CASSDPIPGQTNTEAFF

J gene: TRBJ2-1
V gene: TRBV5-1
CDR3 protein: CASSLDGTEYNEQFF

J gene: TRBJ2-3
V gene: TRBV7-9
CDR3 protein: CASSSSPKGLAGLSDTQYF

J gene: TRBJ2-1
V gene: TRBV5-4
CDR3 protein: CASSFPSGGADEQFF

J gene: TRBJ2-2
V gene: TRBV5-1
CDR3 protein: CASSSDRNANTGELFF

J gene: TRBJ2-3
V gene: TRBV18
CDR3 protein: CASSDGWGTSGGADTQYF

J gene: TRBJ1-3
V gene: TRBV19
CDR3 protein: CASSGKRWDSLSSGNTIYF

J gene: TRBJ1-4
V gene: TRBV5-1
CDR3 protein: CASSSKGQDEKLFF

J gene: TRBJ1-2
V gene: TRBV2
CDR3 protein: CASSVETGELNGYTF

J gene: TRBJ1-6
V gene: TRBV4-2
CDR3 protein: CASSQAVGTDSPLHF

J gene: TRBJ2-2
V gene: TRBV11-2
CDR3 protein: CASSLNPGTTGELFF

J gene: TRBJ1-2
V gene: TRBV6-4
CDR3 protein: CASSDSRPTGDGYTF

J gene: TRBJ2-2
V gene: TRBV7-2
CDR3 protein: CASSLVEGARLTNTGELFF

J gene: TRBJ1-4
V gene: TRBV5-1
CDR3 protein: CASSLLSGNEKLFF

J gene: TRBJ1-2
V gene: TRBV28
CDR3 protein: CASSFPAGRNYGYTF

J gene: TRBJ1-1
V gene: TRBV4-1
CDR3 protein: CASSQGFGNRLNTEAFF

J gene: TRBJ2-3
V gene: TRBV5-1
CDR3 protein: CASRLGGTEGTQYF

J gene: TRBJ1-1
V gene: TRBV11-2
CDR3 protein: CASSLQPDTGIYTEAFF

J gene: TRBJ1-4
V gene: TRBV2
CDR3 protein: CASTPGGAGEKLFF

J gene: TRBJ2-1
V gene: TRBV28
CDR3 protein: CASSSGDEQFF

J gene: TRBJ1-6
V gene: TRBV18
CDR3 protein: CASSDNRSSYNSPLHF

J gene: TRBJ2-7
V gene: TRBV4-2
CDR3 protein: CASSQSGGPSYEQYF

J gene: TRBJ2-7
V gene: TRBV7-9
CDR3 protein: CATRTGENYEQYF

J gene: TRBJ2-2
V gene: TRBV28
CDR3 protein: CASSFRGGTGELFF

J gene: TRBJ2-7
V gene: TRBV6-6
CDR3 protein: CASGRQGTSYEQYF

J gene: TRBJ2-1
V gene: TRBV7-3
CDR3 protein: CASSLGGDNNEQFF

J gene: TRBJ2-3
V gene: TRBV7-8
CDR3 protein: CASSLWAGTDTQYF

J gene: TRBJ1-2
V gene: TRBV2
CDR3 protein: CASSLGASGYTF

J gene: TRBJ2-3
V gene: TRBV4-2
CDR3 protein: CASSAEGSADTQYF

J gene: TRBJ2-5
V gene: TRBV3-1/TRBV3-2
CDR3 protein: CASSHLAGGRETQYF

J gene: TRBJ1-4
V gene: TRBV5-1
CDR3 protein: CASSSGGEGELFF

J gene: TRBJ2-2
V gene: TRBV5-1
CDR3 protein: CASSIYGTGELFF

J gene: TRBJ2-6
V gene: TRBV19
CDR3 protein: CASSLNRGWAGANVLTF

J gene: TRBJ2-5
V gene: TRBV5-5
CDR3 protein: CASSEDRVETQYF

J gene: TRBJ2-1
V gene: TRBV20-1
CDR3 protein: CSAVTRDEQFF

J gene: TRBJ1-2
V gene: TRBV12-3/TRBV12-4
CDR3 protein: CASSSGQGYTF

J gene: TRBJ1-1
V gene: TRBV18
CDR3 protein: CASSPRMTGEATEAFF

J gene: TRBJ2-1
V gene: TRBV11-2
CDR3 protein: CASSLRGSYNEQFF

J gene: TRBJ2-3
V gene: TRBV10-1
CDR3 protein: CASSDAGNTQYF